A selection of T cell receptor beta chains follows, all from one sample in a study of vaccination effects on CD4 cells after COVID-19. The antigens for these receptors are not known. Here immunoSEQ multiplex PCR was the method, and the copy in TCRdb shows in-frame clones only, minus some. The repertoire includes about 40,000 clones, more than 60% of them detected once, and 20% to 25% sits in the top ten. The starting material was CD4+ T cells from PBMCs cultured with SARS-CoV-2 spike peptides, obtained before COVID-19 vaccination. These receptors all stem from a human donor who received a COVID-19 vaccine. CDR3s include the opening cysteine and the closing phenylalanine or tryptophan. Fields, in order: D gene, V gene, clone size, J gene, CDR3 DNA, CDR3 protein. The D gene is left open where the match is weak. Size values are once, few and many counts, or a class for expanded clones, and some rows have none.

>-|TRBV9|-|TRBJ1-2
TGTGCCAGCAGCGTAGCTACAGGGAGAGGCTACACCTTC
CASSVATGRGYTF
>TRBD2|TRBV2|-|TRBJ2-7
TGTGCCAGCAGTAGGACTAGTCCATCAGGCGAGCAGTACTTC
CASSRTSPSGEQYF
>-|TRBV5-1|-|TRBJ2-1
TGCGCCAGCAGCGGAGGGAGGACAGCGAATTACAATGAGCAGTTCTTC
CASSGGRTANYNEQFF
>-|TRBV11-2|-|TRBJ1-4
TGTGCCAGCAGCTTGGATTCGCAGGGCTCAACTAATGAAAAACTGTTTTTT
CASSLDSQGSTNEKLFF
>TRBD1|TRBV7-8|once|TRBJ1-4
TGTGCCAGCAGCTTAGTCTGGGACAGGGGGGCTAATGAAAAACTGTTTTTT
CASSLVWDRGANEKLFF
>-|TRBV10-3|-|TRBJ1-2
TGTGCCATCAGTGAGTCTGAACGGGACTATGGCTACACCTTC
CAISESERDYGYTF
>-|TRBV3-1/TRBV3-2|-|TRBJ2-3
TGTGCCAGCAGCCGCCAAAGAGATACGCAGTATTTT
CASSRQRDTQYF
>TRBD1|TRBV11-2|few|TRBJ1-2
TGTGCCAGCAGCTTGGACAGGGGGACAATGTGGCACTATGGCTACACCTTC
CASSLDRGTMWHYGYTF
>-|TRBV29-1|once|TRBJ2-7
TGCAGCGTTGAGGACCGTCGCCGGGGGCTCTACGAGCAGTACTTC
CSVEDRRRGLYEQYF
>TRBD1|TRBV9|-|TRBJ2-2
TGTGCCAGCAGCGCCCGACAGGGAGTCACCGGGGAGCTGTTTTTT
CASSARQGVTGELFF
>TRBD2|TRBV3-1/TRBV3-2|-|TRBJ2-1
TGTGCCAGCAGCATACCAACCCTGGGACTAGCGGCCTACAATGAGCAGTTCTTC
CASSIPTLGLAAYNEQFF
>-|TRBV19|few|TRBJ2-1
TGTGCCAGTAGTATAGGACACTCAAGCAATGAGCAGTTCTTC
CASSIGHSSNEQFF
>TRBD2|TRBV4-1|-|TRBJ2-3
TGCGCCAGCAGCCATCCCTTGAGGGCTAGCGGCGCCACAGATACGCAGTATTTT
CASSHPLRASGATDTQYF
>TRBD1|TRBV3-1/TRBV3-2|-|TRBJ1-2
TGTGCCAGCAGCGGTTGGACAGGGAGTAACTATGGCTACACCTTC
CASSGWTGSNYGYTF
>TRBD1|TRBV6-5|-|TRBJ1-5
TGTGCCAGCAGTTGGGACAGTCGACAGCCCCAGCATTTT
CASSWDSRQPQHF
>-|TRBV20-1|-|TRBJ2-2
TGCAGTGCTAGTGGTTTGAGTAGGGAGCTGTTTTTT
CSASGLSRELFF
>TRBD2|TRBV3-1/TRBV3-2|-|TRBJ2-3
TGTGCCAGCAGCCATTTTGCGGGGGGTAGGACAGATACGCAGTATTTT
CASSHFAGGRTDTQYF
>TRBD2|TRBV11-2|-|TRBJ2-1
TGTGCCAGCAGCCCCCGGGCGGGACTAGCGGTTTACAATGAGCAGTTCTTC
CASSPRAGLAVYNEQFF
>-|TRBV11-2|-|TRBJ2-7
TGTGCCAGCAGCTTAGGCCGGAGGGATCAGCAGTACTTC
CASSLGRRDQQYF
>-|TRBV5-1|few|TRBJ2-2
TGCGCCAGCAGACTTCGGACAGGGAGGGACACCGGGGAGCTGTTTTTT
CASRLRTGRDTGELFF
>TRBD1|TRBV7-9|-|TRBJ1-2
TGTGCCAGCAGCTCTGGGACAGGAAACTATGGCTACACCTTC
CASSSGTGNYGYTF
>TRBD2|TRBV2|-|TRBJ2-7
TGTGCCAGCAGAGTTCCACTAGCGGGAGGATCGTACGAGCAGTACTTC
CASRVPLAGGSYEQYF
>-|TRBV20-1|-|TRBJ2-1
TGCAGTGCTAGAGATATTAATGAGCAGTTCTTC
CSARDINEQFF
>TRBD2|TRBV19|once|TRBJ2-3
TGTGCCAGTAGTACGACTAGCGGGAGAGGGGCGGATACGCAGTATTTT
CASSTTSGRGADTQYF
>TRBD1|TRBV7-8|-|TRBJ1-2
TGTGCCAGCAGCCCCAGGACAGGGAGGAGCGGCTACACCTTC
CASSPRTGRSGYTF
>-|TRBV18|-|TRBJ1-1
TGTGCCAGCTCAAGGGATAAGAACACTGAAGCTTTCTTT
CASSRDKNTEAFF
>TRBD2|TRBV6-6|-|TRBJ2-4
TGTGCCAGCAGTCCCCTCGGGACTAGCGGCCACAAAAACATTCAGTACTTC
CASSPLGTSGHKNIQYF
>TRBD1|TRBV2|-|TRBJ2-6
TGTGCCAGCAGTCCTGGGGGACAGAGGTGGGCCAACGTCCTGACTTTC
CASSPGGQRWANVLTF
>-|TRBV7-2|-|TRBJ1-1
TGTGCCAGCAGCTTACTGGGAGGCACTGAAGCTTTCTTT
CASSLLGGTEAFF
>TRBD1|TRBV9|-|TRBJ1-4
TGTGCCAGCAGCCCCGGGACAGGCCAAATTGAAAAACTGTTTTTT
CASSPGTGQIEKLFF
>-|TRBV4-1|-|TRBJ1-1
TGCGCCAGCAGCCATAAGAAAGGCGAGCTCACTGAAGCTTTCTTT
CASSHKKGELTEAFF
>TRBD2|TRBV29-1|-|TRBJ2-7
TGCAGCGTCCACAGCGGGGGGTCCTACGAGCAGTACTTC
CSVHSGGSYEQYF
>-|TRBV14|few|TRBJ1-2
TGTGCCAGCAGCCCACAGGGTACAAGACGCTATGGCTACACCTTC
CASSPQGTRRYGYTF
>TRBD1|TRBV7-2|-|TRBJ1-5
TGTGCCAGCAGCAACAGGGGGAGGGGTGAGCCCCAGCATTTT
CASSNRGRGEPQHF
>TRBD1|TRBV20-1|-|TRBJ1-6
TGCAGTGCTAGTTGGGGACAGGGGGGATCACCCCTCCACTTT
CSASWGQGGSPLHF
>-|TRBV3-1/TRBV3-2|-|TRBJ2-1
TGTGCCAGCAGCCGATGGGCAGCTGAGCAGTTCTTC
CASSRWAAEQFF
>TRBD2|TRBV7-2|-|TRBJ2-5
TGTGCCAGCAGCCTGGGACTAGCGGGACCGGAAGAGACCCAGTACTTC
CASSLGLAGPEETQYF
>TRBD1|TRBV11-2|-|TRBJ1-1
TGTGCCAGCAGCTTTGGACAGGGGAACACTGAAGCTTTCTTT
CASSFGQGNTEAFF
>-|TRBV6-6|-|TRBJ1-2
TGTGCTTCCGAGCCCGACAGTGGCCCCAGGGCTGGCTACACCTTC
CASEPDSGPRAGYTF
>TRBD2|TRBV18|-|TRBJ2-1
TGTGCCAGCTCTCACCTAGCGGGGGCCTACAATGAGCAGTTCTTC
CASSHLAGAYNEQFF
>-|TRBV27|-|TRBJ2-7
TGTGCCAGCAGTCCATCCAGTGGGTACGAGCAGTACTTC
CASSPSSGYEQYF
>-|TRBV19|few|TRBJ1-5
TGTGCCAGTAGTATCCGTACCAACCCAGGGGGCAATCAGCCCCAGCATTTT
CASSIRTNPGGNQPQHF